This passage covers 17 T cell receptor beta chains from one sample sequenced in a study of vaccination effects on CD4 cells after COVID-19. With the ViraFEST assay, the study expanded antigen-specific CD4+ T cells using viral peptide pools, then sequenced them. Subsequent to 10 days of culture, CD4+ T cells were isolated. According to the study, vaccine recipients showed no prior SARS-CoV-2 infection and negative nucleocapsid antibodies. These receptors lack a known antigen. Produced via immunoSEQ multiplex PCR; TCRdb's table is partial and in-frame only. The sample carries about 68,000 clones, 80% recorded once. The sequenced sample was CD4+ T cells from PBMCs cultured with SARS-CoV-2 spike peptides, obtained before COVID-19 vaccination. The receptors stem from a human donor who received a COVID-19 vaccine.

The CDR3 nucleotides read TGTGCCAGCAGTGGCGGGAGGGGGGATCTCACAGATACGCAGTATTTT. Its translation: CASSGGRGDLTDTQYF. The V gene is TRBV2, the J gene TRBJ2-3, with 9 bases aligning to TRBD2. Trimming at V came to 4 bases and at J to 2 bases, leaving 7 bases not matched to a gene. The CDR3 loop spans 16 amino acids. Germline CDR1 is SNHLY and CDR2 is FYNNEI.

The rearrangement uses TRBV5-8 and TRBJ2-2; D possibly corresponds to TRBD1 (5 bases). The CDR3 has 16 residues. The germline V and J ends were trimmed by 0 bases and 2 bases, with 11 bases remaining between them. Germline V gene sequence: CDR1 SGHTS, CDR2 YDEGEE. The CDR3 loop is CASSLEGAINTGELFF. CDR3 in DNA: TGTGCCAGCAGCTTGGAAGGGGCCATAAACACCGGGGAGCTGTTTTTT.

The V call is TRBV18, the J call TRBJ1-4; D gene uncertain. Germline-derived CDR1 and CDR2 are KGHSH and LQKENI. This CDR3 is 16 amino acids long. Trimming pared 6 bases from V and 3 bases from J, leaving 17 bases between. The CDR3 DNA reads TGTGCCAGCTCTCGCGATTCGACGGGCCCTAATGAAAAACTGTTTTTT. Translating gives CASSRDSTGPNEKLFF.

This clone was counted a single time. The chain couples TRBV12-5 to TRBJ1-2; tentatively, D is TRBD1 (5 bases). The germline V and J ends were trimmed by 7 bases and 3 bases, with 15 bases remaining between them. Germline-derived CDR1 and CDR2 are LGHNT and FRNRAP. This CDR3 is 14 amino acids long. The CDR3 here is CASASGGTYYGYTF. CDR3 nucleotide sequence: TGTGCTAGTGCCTCCGGTGGGACCTACTATGGCTACACCTTC.

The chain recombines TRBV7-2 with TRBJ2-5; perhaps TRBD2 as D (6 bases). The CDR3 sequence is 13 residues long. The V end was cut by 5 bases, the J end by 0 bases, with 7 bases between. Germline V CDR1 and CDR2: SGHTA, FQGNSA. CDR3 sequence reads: CASSGDYQETQYF. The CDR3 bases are TGTGCCAGCAGCGGGGACTACCAAGAGACCCAGTACTTC.

CDR3 bases: TGTGCCAGCAGTGAGCACAGGGACACTGAAGCTTTCTTT. Translation gives CASSEHRDTEAFF. V and J are TRBV6-1 and TRBJ1-1; weak D call: TRBD1 (6 bases). This CDR3 has 13 residues. The germline V and J ends were trimmed by 3 bases and 3 bases, with 8 bases remaining between them. Germline V CDR1 and CDR2: MNHNS, SASEGT.

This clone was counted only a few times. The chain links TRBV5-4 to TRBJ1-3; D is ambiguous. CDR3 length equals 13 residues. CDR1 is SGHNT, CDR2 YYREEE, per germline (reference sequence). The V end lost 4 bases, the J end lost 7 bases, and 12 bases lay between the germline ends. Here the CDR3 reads CASSEPEGNTIYF. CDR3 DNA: TGTGCCAGCAGCGAACCCGAAGGGAACACCATATATTTT.

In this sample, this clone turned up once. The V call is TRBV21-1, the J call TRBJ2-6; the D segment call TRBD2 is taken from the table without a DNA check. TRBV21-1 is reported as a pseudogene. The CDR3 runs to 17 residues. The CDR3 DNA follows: TGTGCCAGCAGCAGAGTAGGAGCGGACTCTGGGGCCAACGTCCTGACTTTC. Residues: CASSRVGADSGANVLTF.

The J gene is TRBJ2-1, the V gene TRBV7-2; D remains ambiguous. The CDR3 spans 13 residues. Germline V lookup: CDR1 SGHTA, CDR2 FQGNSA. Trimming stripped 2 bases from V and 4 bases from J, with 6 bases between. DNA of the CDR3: TGTGCCAGCAGCTTAATCAGGTACAATGAGCAGTTCTTC. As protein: CASSLIRYNEQFF.

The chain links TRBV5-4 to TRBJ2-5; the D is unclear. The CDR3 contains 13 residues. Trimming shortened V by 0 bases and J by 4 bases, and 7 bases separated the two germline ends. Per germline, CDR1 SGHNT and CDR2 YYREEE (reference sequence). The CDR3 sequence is CASSLEGGETQYF. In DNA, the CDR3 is TGTGCCAGCAGCTTGGAGGGTGGAGAGACCCAGTACTTC.

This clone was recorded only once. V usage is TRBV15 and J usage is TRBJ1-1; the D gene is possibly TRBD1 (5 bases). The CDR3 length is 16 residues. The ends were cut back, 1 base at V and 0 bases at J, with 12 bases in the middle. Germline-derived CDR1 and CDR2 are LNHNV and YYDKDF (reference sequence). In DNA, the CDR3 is TGTGCCACCAGCAGAGGTGTGGGACGTATGAACACTGAAGCTTTCTTT. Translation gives CATSRGVGRMNTEAFF.

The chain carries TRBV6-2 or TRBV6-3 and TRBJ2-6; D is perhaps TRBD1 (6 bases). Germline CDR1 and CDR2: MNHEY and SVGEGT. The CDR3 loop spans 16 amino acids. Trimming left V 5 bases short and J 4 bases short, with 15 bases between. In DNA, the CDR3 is TGTGCCAGCAGTAACAACAGGGTTTCGGGGGCCAACGTCCTGACTTTC. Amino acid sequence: CASSNNRVSGANVLTF.

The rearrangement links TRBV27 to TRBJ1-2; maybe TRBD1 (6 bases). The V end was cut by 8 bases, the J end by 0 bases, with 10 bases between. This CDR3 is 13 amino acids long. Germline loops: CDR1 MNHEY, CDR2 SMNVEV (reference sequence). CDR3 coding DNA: TGTGCCAGCGGGGGCGGTGCTAACTATGGCTACACCTTC. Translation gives CASGGGANYGYTF.

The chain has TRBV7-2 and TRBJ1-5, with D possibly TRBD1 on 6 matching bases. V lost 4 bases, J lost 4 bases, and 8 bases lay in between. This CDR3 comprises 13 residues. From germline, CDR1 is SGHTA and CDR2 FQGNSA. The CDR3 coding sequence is TGTGCCAGCAGCTCAGACAGGAATCAGCCCCAGCATTTT. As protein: CASSSDRNQPQHF.

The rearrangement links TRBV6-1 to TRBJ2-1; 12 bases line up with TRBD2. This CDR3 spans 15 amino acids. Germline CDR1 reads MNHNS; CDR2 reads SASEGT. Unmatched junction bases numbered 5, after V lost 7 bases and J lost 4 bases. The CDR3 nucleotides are TGTGCCAGCACCCGGACTAGCGGGGAGTACAATGAGCAGTTCTTC. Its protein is CASTRTSGEYNEQFF.

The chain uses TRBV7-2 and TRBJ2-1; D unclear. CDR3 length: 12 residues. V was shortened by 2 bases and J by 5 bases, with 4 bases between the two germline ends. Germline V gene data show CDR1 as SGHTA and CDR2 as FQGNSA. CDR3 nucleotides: TGTGCCAGCAGCTTAATCAACAATGAGCAGTTCTTC. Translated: CASSLINNEQFF.

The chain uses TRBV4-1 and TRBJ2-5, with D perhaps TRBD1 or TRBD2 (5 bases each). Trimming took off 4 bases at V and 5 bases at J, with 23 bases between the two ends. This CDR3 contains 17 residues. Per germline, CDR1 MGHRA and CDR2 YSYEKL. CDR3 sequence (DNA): TGCGCCAGCAGCCGAACCTATTCTCGGGGCAGGGAGGAGACCCAGTACTTC. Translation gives CASSRTYSRGREETQYF.